Listed below are T cell receptor beta chains from one sample, sequenced in a study of early T cells in non-severe SARS-CoV-2 infection. One entry per CDR3 protein, called by TCRdb with MiXCR from the 5' RACE reads. Altogether approximately 70,000 distinct CDR3 sequences are present, about 4.9% being singletons, with the ten largest covering about 3.6%. The material was whole blood, obtained at baseline. All receptors come from an adult who was a healthcare worker with PCR-confirmed SARS-CoV-2 infection or an uninfected control (not recorded which). The donor label of this sample is uncertain. Each CDR3 is given with its conserved first and last residue. The D gene is left open where the match is weak. Rows may omit the clone size; those that give it use once, few, many or a size class.

abundance: many
v_gene: TRBV11-2
d_gene: NA
j_gene: TRBJ1-4
CDR3nt: TGTGCCAGCAGCCAGGGGACATTTGCAACTAATGAAAAACTGTTTTTT
CDR3aa: CASSQGTFATNEKLFF

abundance: few
v_gene: TRBV6-5
d_gene: NA
j_gene: TRBJ2-3
CDR3nt: TGTGCCAGCAGTAGGCCAGGGGCGGGGACAGATACGCAGTATTTT
CDR3aa: CASSRPGAGTDTQYF

abundance: many
v_gene: TRBV28
d_gene: NA
j_gene: TRBJ1-1
CDR3nt: TGTGCCAGCAGCCGAACGGACACTGAAGCTTTCTTT
CDR3aa: CASSRTDTEAFF

abundance: many
v_gene: TRBV5-1
d_gene: TRBD1
j_gene: TRBJ1-2
CDR3nt: TGCGCCAGCAGCGGAGGACAGGGCCGCTATGGCTACACCTTC
CDR3aa: CASSGGQGRYGYTF

abundance: many
v_gene: TRBV11-2
d_gene: NA
j_gene: TRBJ2-7
CDR3nt: TGTGCCAGCAGCGGACAAGATGGGGGGTACGAGCAGTACTTC
CDR3aa: CASSGQDGGYEQYF

abundance: many
v_gene: TRBV7-8
d_gene: NA
j_gene: TRBJ1-1
CDR3nt: TGTGCCAGCAGCTTAGGAACCGACACTGAAGCTTTCTTT
CDR3aa: CASSLGTDTEAFF

abundance: many
v_gene: TRBV12-3/TRBV12-4
d_gene: TRBD1
j_gene: TRBJ1-1
CDR3nt: TGTGCCAGCACTCTCGGACAGGTCGGCACTGAAGCTTTCTTT
CDR3aa: CASTLGQVGTEAFF

abundance: NA
v_gene: TRBV6-5
d_gene: TRBD2
j_gene: TRBJ2-1
CDR3nt: TGTGCCAGCAGAGGAGCGGGGGCTAACTACAATGAGCAGTTCTTC
CDR3aa: CASRGAGANYNEQFF

abundance: many
v_gene: TRBV6-6
d_gene: NA
j_gene: TRBJ2-3
CDR3nt: TGTGCCAGCAGTCCCTCAGACGCACATACGCAGTATTTT
CDR3aa: CASSPSDAHTQYF

abundance: NA
v_gene: TRBV11-2
d_gene: TRBD2
j_gene: TRBJ2-3
CDR3nt: TGTGCCAGCAGCCAGACTAGCGGGGGACCTCTCACAGATACGCAGTATTTT
CDR3aa: CASSQTSGGPLTDTQYF

abundance: few
v_gene: TRBV5-1
d_gene: NA
j_gene: TRBJ2-2
CDR3nt: TGCGCCAGCAGCTTGCAGACGACCGGGGAGCTGTTTTTT
CDR3aa: CASSLQTTGELFF

abundance: many
v_gene: TRBV6-5
d_gene: NA
j_gene: TRBJ2-7
CDR3nt: TGTGCCAGCAGTTACTTGGGGGTTACCTACGAGCAGTACTTC
CDR3aa: CASSYLGVTYEQYF

abundance: few
v_gene: TRBV15
d_gene: NA
j_gene: TRBJ2-7
CDR3nt: TGTGCCACCAGCAGAGATCTGGGGGTGCGCGAGCAGTACTTC
CDR3aa: CATSRDLGVREQYF

abundance: NA
v_gene: TRBV7-8
d_gene: NA
j_gene: TRBJ1-1
CDR3nt: TGTGCCAGCAGTTACCGGCACGGGGGTGGAGACACTGAAGCTTTCTTT
CDR3aa: CASSYRHGGGDTEAFF

abundance: NA
v_gene: TRBV28
d_gene: NA
j_gene: TRBJ2-4
CDR3nt: TGTGCCAGCAGTTTTAAAAACATTCAGTACTTC
CDR3aa: CASSFKNIQYF

abundance: NA
v_gene: TRBV5-4
d_gene: NA
j_gene: TRBJ2-3
CDR3nt: TGTGCCAGCAGCTTGGAGCGCAGCTCTAGCACAGATACGCAGTATTTT
CDR3aa: CASSLERSSSTDTQYF

abundance: many
v_gene: TRBV5-6
d_gene: TRBD1
j_gene: TRBJ2-7
CDR3nt: TGTGCCAGCAGCTTGGCGGGACAGGGAAGCCGGCAGTACTTC
CDR3aa: CASSLAGQGSRQYF

abundance: many
v_gene: TRBV6-5
d_gene: NA
j_gene: TRBJ2-3
CDR3nt: TGTGCCAGCAGCCTCACGGACAGCACAGATACGCAGTATTTT
CDR3aa: CASSLTDSTDTQYF

abundance: few
v_gene: TRBV10-3
d_gene: NA
j_gene: TRBJ1-4
CDR3nt: TGTGCCATCAGGGGGAGGGAGGATGAAAAACTGTTTTTT
CDR3aa: CAIRGREDEKLFF

abundance: many
v_gene: TRBV5-5
d_gene: NA
j_gene: TRBJ1-5
CDR3nt: TGTGCCAGCAGCTTGATACAGGGAGGTTGGCCCCAGCATTTT
CDR3aa: CASSLIQGGWPQHF

abundance: many
v_gene: TRBV7-9
d_gene: NA
j_gene: TRBJ2-7
CDR3nt: TGTGCCAGCAGCCTTATCAGAGGGAAGCAGTACTTC
CDR3aa: CASSLIRGKQYF

abundance: NA
v_gene: TRBV5-1
d_gene: NA
j_gene: TRBJ1-1
CDR3nt: TGCGCCAGCAGCGTCTACAGTGGTATGAACACTGAAGCTTTCTTT
CDR3aa: CASSVYSGMNTEAFF

abundance: many
v_gene: TRBV9
d_gene: NA
j_gene: TRBJ1-5
CDR3nt: TGTGCCAGCAGCGTAGGGCAGGGAGGTCAGCCCCAGCATTTT
CDR3aa: CASSVGQGGQPQHF

abundance: many
v_gene: TRBV5-1
d_gene: NA
j_gene: TRBJ2-3
CDR3nt: TGCGCCAGCAGCTTGAACAGCCCTAGCACAGATACGCAGTATTTT
CDR3aa: CASSLNSPSTDTQYF

abundance: NA
v_gene: TRBV5-4
d_gene: NA
j_gene: TRBJ2-7
CDR3nt: TGTGCCAGCAGCTTGGCCAGTCTAGCTACGAAGCAGTACTTC
CDR3aa: CASSLASLATKQYF

abundance: NA
v_gene: TRBV3-1
d_gene: TRBD1
j_gene: TRBJ2-5
CDR3nt: TGTGCCAACGAGGGACAGGGGGCTCGAGAGACCCAGTACTTC
CDR3aa: CANEGQGARETQYF

abundance: few
v_gene: TRBV20-1
d_gene: TRBD2
j_gene: TRBJ2-7
CDR3nt: TGCAGTGCTAGAGATCAGCCTGGGGGGGCCTACGAGCAGTACTTC
CDR3aa: CSARDQPGGAYEQYF

abundance: many
v_gene: TRBV2
d_gene: TRBD1
j_gene: TRBJ2-2
CDR3nt: TGTGCCAGCAGTGAGTCAGGGGGCGAGAACACCGGGGAGCTGTTTTTT
CDR3aa: CASSESGGENTGELFF

abundance: many
v_gene: TRBV2
d_gene: NA
j_gene: TRBJ1-5
CDR3nt: TGTGCCAGCACTACGACAGGATTTCAGCCCCAGCATTTT
CDR3aa: CASTTTGFQPQHF

abundance: many
v_gene: TRBV12-3/TRBV12-4
d_gene: NA
j_gene: TRBJ2-5
CDR3nt: TGTGCCAGCACCCCGACAATGGAGACCCAGTACTTC
CDR3aa: CASTPTMETQYF

abundance: many
v_gene: TRBV6-6
d_gene: NA
j_gene: TRBJ1-6
CDR3nt: TGTGCCAGCAGTTCACCGCAGGGAGTAAATTCACCCCTCCACTTT
CDR3aa: CASSSPQGVNSPLHF

abundance: NA
v_gene: TRBV2
d_gene: NA
j_gene: TRBJ1-5
CDR3nt: TGTGCCAGCAGTGAAGTGGTTAGGGGTCGGTTTCAGCCCCAGCATTTT
CDR3aa: CASSEVVRGRFQPQHF

abundance: few
v_gene: TRBV27
d_gene: TRBD1
j_gene: TRBJ2-1
CDR3nt: TGTGCCAGCAGTTTGCGGGGACAGGGGGCCTTCAATGAGCAGTTCTTC
CDR3aa: CASSLRGQGAFNEQFF

abundance: NA
v_gene: TRBV10-3
d_gene: NA
j_gene: TRBJ2-7
CDR3nt: TGTGCCATCAGCGACCGGGACTCTTCCTACGAGCAGTACTTC
CDR3aa: CAISDRDSSYEQYF

abundance: many
v_gene: TRBV7-2
d_gene: NA
j_gene: TRBJ1-6
CDR3nt: TGTGCCAGCAGCTTAGAACGCTCCTATAATTCACCCCTCCACTTT
CDR3aa: CASSLERSYNSPLHF

abundance: few
v_gene: TRBV11-3
d_gene: NA
j_gene: TRBJ1-1
CDR3nt: TGTGCCAGCAGCTTAAGAGGGGGCACTGAAGCTTTCTTT
CDR3aa: CASSLRGGTEAFF

abundance: many
v_gene: TRBV3-1
d_gene: NA
j_gene: TRBJ1-2
CDR3nt: TGTGCCAGCAGCCAACAACAGGTTAGGGGAATCTATGGCTACACCTTC
CDR3aa: CASSQQQVRGIYGYTF

abundance: few
v_gene: TRBV11-3
d_gene: NA
j_gene: TRBJ2-3
CDR3nt: TGTGCCAGCAGCGTCTACAGGGCAGATACGCAGTATTTT
CDR3aa: CASSVYRADTQYF

abundance: few
v_gene: TRBV4-3
d_gene: NA
j_gene: TRBJ2-7
CDR3nt: TGCGCCAGCAGCCAAGATTGGTCCCTCTCCTACGAGCAGTACTTC
CDR3aa: CASSQDWSLSYEQYF

abundance: few
v_gene: TRBV5-4
d_gene: TRBD1
j_gene: TRBJ2-5
CDR3nt: TGTGCCAGCAGCTCACAGACAGGGGGAGAGACCCAGTACTTC
CDR3aa: CASSSQTGGETQYF

abundance: NA
v_gene: TRBV5-4
d_gene: NA
j_gene: TRBJ2-3
CDR3nt: TGTGCCAGCGGCTTGGGCCTCCGTCGCGGCAGCACAGATACGCAGTATTTT
CDR3aa: CASGLGLRRGSTDTQYF

abundance: many
v_gene: TRBV7-3
d_gene: TRBD2
j_gene: TRBJ2-1
CDR3nt: TGTGCCAGCAGCTTAAACCTAGCGGGGGGGCCGGACAATGAGCAGTTCTTC
CDR3aa: CASSLNLAGGPDNEQFF

abundance: many
v_gene: TRBV7-8
d_gene: NA
j_gene: TRBJ2-7
CDR3nt: TGTGCCAGCAGCTTTCAGGCGGGCGGTTACGAGCAGTACTTC
CDR3aa: CASSFQAGGYEQYF

abundance: many
v_gene: TRBV6-5
d_gene: NA
j_gene: TRBJ1-1
CDR3nt: TGTGCCAGCAGCCCATGGGGCCTGAACACTGAAGCTTTCTTT
CDR3aa: CASSPWGLNTEAFF

abundance: many
v_gene: TRBV29-1
d_gene: NA
j_gene: TRBJ1-1
CDR3nt: TGCAGCGTTGTTAGGGGTGGCACTGAAGCTTTCTTT
CDR3aa: CSVVRGGTEAFF